One and the same sample provided the 6 T cell receptor beta chains below, sequenced in a study of vaccination and CD4 T cells after COVID-19. No antigens are known for them. This sample's treatment: roughly 10-day PBMC culture with coronavirus spike peptide pools or control peptides (ViraFEST assay). Sequenced with the Oncomine TCR Beta short-read assay was DNA taken from cultured CD4+ T cells. MiXCR, applied by TCRdb to the PCR reads, yields one record per CDR3 protein. The table shows about 20,000 distinct CDR3 sequences, with around 50% occurring only once. The sequenced sample consisted of CD4+ T cells from blood, cultured in vitro. The receptor source for this set is a human donor who had recovered from COVID-19.

The rearrangement uses TRBV21-1 and TRBJ2-7; the table calls TRBD1, which could not be checked here. TRBV21-1 is a pseudogene. This CDR3 has 14 amino acids. The CDR3 protein is CASSNREGTYEQYF. In nucleotides, the CDR3 is TGTGCCAGCAGCAACCGCGAGGGGACCTACGAGCAGTACTTC.

J is TRBJ2-7 and V is TRBV18; 10 nucleotides line up with TRBD2. Germline assignment: CDR1 KGHSH and CDR2 LQKENI. V was pared by 8 bases and J by 2 bases, with 15 bases of the junction left unmatched. The CDR3 consists of 17 residues. The CDR3 sequence is CASTKGSTGTSAYEQYF. The CDR3 nucleotides read TGTGCCAGCACGAAGGGTTCCACCGGGACTAGCGCCTACGAGCAGTACTTC.

The chain is built from TRBV11-2 and TRBJ2-3; D perhaps matches TRBD2 (5 bases). This CDR3 region has 15 residues. Germline V CDR1 and CDR2: SGHAT, FQNNGV. Trimming took off 0 bases at V and 4 bases at J, with 11 bases between the two ends. CDR3 nucleotides: TGTGCCAGCAGCTTAGATCTCGCGGGTCCAGATACGCAGTATTTT. It yields the protein CASSLDLAGPDTQYF.

V usage is TRBV5-1 and J usage is TRBJ2-5; the D is unclear. The germline V and J ends were trimmed by 0 bases and 1 base, with 1 base remaining between them. Germline CDR1 is SGHRS and CDR2 is YFSETQ. CDR3 length equals 12 residues. The CDR3: CASSLAQETQYF. CDR3 nucleotides: TGCGCCAGCAGCTTGGCCCAAGAGACCCAGTACTTC.

The chain couples TRBV19 to TRBJ1-1; 8 bases agree with TRBD1. The CDR3 has 16 amino acids. Germline lookup yields CDR1 LNHDA and CDR2 SQIVND (reference sequence). J lost 0 bases, V lost 6 bases, and 9 bases had no gene match. The CDR3 bases are TGTGCCAGTAGATCCGGACAGGGTTCCATGAACACTGAAGCTTTCTTT. Translating gives CASRSGQGSMNTEAFF.

This chain uses TRBV2 with TRBJ2-5; 8 positions match TRBD1. V was clipped by 1 base and J by 5 bases; unmatched bases: 12. The V gene's germline CDR1 is SNHLY and CDR2 FYNNEI. The CDR3 has 17 residues. CDR3: CASSEGTGFILWETQYF. The CDR3 nucleotides are TGTGCCAGCAGTGAAGGGACAGGGTTTATTCTATGGGAGACCCAGTACTTC.